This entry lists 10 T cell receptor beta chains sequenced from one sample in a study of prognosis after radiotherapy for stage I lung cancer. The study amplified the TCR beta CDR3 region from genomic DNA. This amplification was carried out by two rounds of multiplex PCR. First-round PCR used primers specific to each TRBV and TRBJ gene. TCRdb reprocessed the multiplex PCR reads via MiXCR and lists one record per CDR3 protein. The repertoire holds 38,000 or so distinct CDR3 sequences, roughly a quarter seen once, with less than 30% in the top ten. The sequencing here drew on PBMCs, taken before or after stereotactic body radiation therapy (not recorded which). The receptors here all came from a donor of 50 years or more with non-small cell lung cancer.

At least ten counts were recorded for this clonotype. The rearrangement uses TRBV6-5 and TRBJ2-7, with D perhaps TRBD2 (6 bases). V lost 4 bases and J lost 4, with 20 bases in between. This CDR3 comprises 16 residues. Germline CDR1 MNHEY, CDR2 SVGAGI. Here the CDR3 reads CASSSPVGGRGYEQYF. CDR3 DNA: TGTGCCAGCAGTTCACCCGTCGGGGGAAGGGGTTACGAGCAGTACTTC.

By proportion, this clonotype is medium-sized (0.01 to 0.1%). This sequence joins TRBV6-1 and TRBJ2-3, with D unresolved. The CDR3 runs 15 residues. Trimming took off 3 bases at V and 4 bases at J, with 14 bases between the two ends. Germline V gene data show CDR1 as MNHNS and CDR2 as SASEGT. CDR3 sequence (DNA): TGTGCCAGCAGTGAGGTGACGATGGGCTCAGATACGCAGTATTTT. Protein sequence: CASSEVTMGSDTQYF.

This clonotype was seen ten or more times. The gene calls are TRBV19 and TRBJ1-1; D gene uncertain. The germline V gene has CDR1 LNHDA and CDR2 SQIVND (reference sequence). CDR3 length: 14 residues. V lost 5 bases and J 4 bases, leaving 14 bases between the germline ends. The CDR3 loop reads CASSPQAGSTEAFF. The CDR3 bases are TGTGCCAGTAGTCCCCAGGCAGGCAGCACTGAAGCTTTCTTT.

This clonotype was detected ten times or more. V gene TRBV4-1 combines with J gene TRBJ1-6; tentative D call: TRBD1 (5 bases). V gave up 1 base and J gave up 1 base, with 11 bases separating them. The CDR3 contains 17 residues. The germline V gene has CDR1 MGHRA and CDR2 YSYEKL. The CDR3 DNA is TGCGCCAGCAGCCAAGGTTGGGGGGGTTCCTATAATTCACCCCTCCACTTT. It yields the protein CASSQGWGGSYNSPLHF.

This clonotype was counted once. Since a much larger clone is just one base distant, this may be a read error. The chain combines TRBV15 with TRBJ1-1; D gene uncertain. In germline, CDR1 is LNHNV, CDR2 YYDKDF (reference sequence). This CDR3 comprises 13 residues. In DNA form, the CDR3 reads TGTGCCACCAGCAGAGATCTTAACACGGAAGCTTTCTTT. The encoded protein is CATSRDLNTEAFF.

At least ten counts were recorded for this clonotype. The CDR3 nucleotides read TGTGCCTGGAGCGCAGACCCTACCGGGACAGGGGGCGCTTCCTATAATTCACCCCTCCACTTT. Its protein is CAWSADPTGTGGASYNSPLHF. The chain is built from TRBV30 and TRBJ1-6; 12 bases are shared with TRBD1. After removal of 3 bases from V and 1 base from J, the junction contained 16 bases not matched to a gene. In germline, CDR1 is GTSNPN, CDR2 SVGIG (reference sequence). This CDR3 contains 21 residues.

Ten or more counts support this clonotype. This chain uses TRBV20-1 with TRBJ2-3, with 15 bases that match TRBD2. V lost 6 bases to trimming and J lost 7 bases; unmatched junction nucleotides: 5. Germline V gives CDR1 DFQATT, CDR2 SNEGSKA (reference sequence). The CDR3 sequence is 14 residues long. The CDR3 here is CSARTSGGAHTQYF. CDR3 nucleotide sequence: TGCAGTGCCAGGACTAGCGGGGGGGCCCATACGCAGTATTTT.

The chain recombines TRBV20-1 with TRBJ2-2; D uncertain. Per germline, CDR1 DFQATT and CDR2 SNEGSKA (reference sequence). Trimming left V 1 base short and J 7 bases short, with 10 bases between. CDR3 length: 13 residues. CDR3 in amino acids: CSARVRNSGELFF. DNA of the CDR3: TGCAGTGCTAGAGTTAGAAATAGCGGGGAGCTGTTTTTT.

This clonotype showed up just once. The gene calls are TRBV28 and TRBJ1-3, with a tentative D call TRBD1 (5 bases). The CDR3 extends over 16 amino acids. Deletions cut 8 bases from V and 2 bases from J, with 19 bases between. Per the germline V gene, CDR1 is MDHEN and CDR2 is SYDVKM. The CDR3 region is CASAPALGETGNTIYF. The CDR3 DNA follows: TGTGCCAGCGCCCCGGCATTGGGGGAAACTGGAAACACCATATATTTT.

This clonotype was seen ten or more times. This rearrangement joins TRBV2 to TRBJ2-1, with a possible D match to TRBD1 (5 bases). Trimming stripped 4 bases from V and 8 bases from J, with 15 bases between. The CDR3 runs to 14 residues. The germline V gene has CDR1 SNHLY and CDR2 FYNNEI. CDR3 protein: CASSVPRVLDEQFF. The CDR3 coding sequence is TGTGCCAGCAGTGTCCCCAGGGTTTTGGATGAGCAGTTCTTC.